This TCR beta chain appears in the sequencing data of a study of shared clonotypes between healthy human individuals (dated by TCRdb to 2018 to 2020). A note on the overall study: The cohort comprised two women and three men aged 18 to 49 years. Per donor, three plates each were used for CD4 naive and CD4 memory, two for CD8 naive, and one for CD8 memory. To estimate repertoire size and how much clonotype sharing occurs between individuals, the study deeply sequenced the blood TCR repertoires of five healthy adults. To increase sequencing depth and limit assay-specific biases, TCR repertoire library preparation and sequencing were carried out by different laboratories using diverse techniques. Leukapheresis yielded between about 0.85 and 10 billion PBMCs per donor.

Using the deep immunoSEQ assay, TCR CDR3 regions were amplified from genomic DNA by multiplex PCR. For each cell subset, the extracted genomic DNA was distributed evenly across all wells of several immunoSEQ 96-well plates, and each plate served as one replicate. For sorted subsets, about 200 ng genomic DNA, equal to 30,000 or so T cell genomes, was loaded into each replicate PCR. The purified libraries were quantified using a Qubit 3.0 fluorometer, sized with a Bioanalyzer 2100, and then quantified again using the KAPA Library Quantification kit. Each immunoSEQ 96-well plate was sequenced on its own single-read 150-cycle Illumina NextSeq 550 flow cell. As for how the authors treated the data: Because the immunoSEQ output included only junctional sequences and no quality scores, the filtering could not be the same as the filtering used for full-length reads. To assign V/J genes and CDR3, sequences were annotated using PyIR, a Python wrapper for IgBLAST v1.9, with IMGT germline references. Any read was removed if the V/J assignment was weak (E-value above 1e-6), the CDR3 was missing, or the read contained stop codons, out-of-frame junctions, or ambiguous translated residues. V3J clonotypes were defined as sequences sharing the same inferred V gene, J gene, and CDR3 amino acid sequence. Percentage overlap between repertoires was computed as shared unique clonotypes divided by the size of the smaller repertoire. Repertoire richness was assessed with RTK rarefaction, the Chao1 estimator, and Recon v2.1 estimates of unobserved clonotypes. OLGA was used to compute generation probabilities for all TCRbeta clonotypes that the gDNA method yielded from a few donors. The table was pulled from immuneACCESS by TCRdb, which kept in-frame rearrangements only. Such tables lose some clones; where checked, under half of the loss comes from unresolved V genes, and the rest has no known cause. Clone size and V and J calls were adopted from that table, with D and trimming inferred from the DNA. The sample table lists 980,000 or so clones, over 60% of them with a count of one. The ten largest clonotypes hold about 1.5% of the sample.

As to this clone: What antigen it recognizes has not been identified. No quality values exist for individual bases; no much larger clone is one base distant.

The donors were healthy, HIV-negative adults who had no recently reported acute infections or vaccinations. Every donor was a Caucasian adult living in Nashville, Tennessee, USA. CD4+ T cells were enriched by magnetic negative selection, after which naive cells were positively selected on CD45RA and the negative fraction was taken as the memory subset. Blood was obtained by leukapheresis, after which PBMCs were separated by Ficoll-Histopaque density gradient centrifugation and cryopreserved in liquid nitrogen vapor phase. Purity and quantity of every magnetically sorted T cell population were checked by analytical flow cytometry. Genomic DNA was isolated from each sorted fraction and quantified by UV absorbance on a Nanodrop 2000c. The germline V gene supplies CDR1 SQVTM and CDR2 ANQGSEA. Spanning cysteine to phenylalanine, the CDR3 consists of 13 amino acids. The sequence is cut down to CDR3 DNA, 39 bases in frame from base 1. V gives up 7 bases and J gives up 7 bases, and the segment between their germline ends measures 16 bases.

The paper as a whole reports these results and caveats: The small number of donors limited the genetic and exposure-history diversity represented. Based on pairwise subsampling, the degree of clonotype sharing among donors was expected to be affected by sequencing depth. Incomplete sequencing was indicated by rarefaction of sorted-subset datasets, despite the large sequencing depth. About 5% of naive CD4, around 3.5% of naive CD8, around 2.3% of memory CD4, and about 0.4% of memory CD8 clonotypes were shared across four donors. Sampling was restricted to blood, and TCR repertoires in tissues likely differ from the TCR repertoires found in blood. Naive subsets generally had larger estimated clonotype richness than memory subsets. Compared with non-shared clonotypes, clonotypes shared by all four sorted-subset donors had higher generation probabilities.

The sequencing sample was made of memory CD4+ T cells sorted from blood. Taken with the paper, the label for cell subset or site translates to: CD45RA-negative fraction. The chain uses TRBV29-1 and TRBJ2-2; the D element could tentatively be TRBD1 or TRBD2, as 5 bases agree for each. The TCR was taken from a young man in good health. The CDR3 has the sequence CSAEKQGVGELFF. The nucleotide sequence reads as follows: TGCAGCGCCGAAAAGCAGGGAGTCGGGGAGCTGTTTTTT.